This T cell receptor beta chain was documented in a study of T-cell reconstitution after alpha-beta-depleted transplantation in children. Study-wide results and caveats: Surviving recipient cells, namely T cells and thymic progenitors, were the source of high day-60 TCRbeta diversity in some patients. The study reportedly traced alpha-beta T cells about two months after transplant to several hundred expanded graft clones. Diversity and T-cell counts at one year after transplant derived mostly from new T cells.

Germline V gene lookup returns CDR1 SQVTM and CDR2 ANQGSEA. Trimming took 3 bases from V and 2 from J, leaving 8 bases between them. The CDR3 spans 12 residues. Many counts were recorded for this clonotype. What it recognizes is unknown. Unique molecular identifiers were incorporated into the prepared TCRbeta library. TCRdb reprocessed the PCR reads with MiXCR, giving one entry per CDR3 protein. The table shows about 97,000 distinct CDR3 sequences, with around 6.1% occurring only once. V is TRBV29-1 and J is TRBJ2-7; weak D call: TRBD1 (5 bases). The sequence was collected from a female patient aged 2-15 years who had a stem cell transplant for Fanconi anemia, so the T cells may come from the graft donor. Specimen: PBMCs, mostly from graft donor cells, collected 60 days after TCRalphabeta/CD19-depleted stem cell transplant. The CDR3 is CSVDQGPYEQYF. The CDR3 nucleotides read TGCAGCGTTGACCAGGGCCCCTACGAGCAGTACTTC.